Here is one T cell receptor (beta chain) with its context. This receptor's antigen is unknown. The junction and the germline gene differ at one end; a read error may be behind it. The donors were healthy, HIV-negative adults with no recently reported acute infections or vaccinations. Every donor was a Caucasian adult living in Nashville, Tennessee, USA. The CD8 memory samples were a combination of magnetically selected CD45RO+ cells and CCR7-negative CD45RA+ effector memory (TemRA) cells. After blood collection by leukapheresis, PBMCs were isolated using Ficoll-Histopaque density gradient centrifugation and then cryopreserved in the vapor phase of liquid nitrogen. Analytical flow cytometry was used to check the purity and quantity of each magnetically sorted T cell population. Genomic DNA was isolated from every sorted fraction and measured by UV absorbance on a Nanodrop 2000c. Using the deep immunoSEQ assay, multiplex PCR amplified TCR CDR3 regions from genomic DNA. For each cell subset, the extracted genomic DNA was distributed evenly across all wells of several immunoSEQ 96-well plates, and each plate served as one replicate. Each replicate PCR for sorted subsets received about 200 ng genomic DNA, equal to tens of thousands of T cell genomes. The purified libraries were quantified using a Qubit 3.0 fluorometer, sized with a Bioanalyzer 2100, and then quantified again using the KAPA Library Quantification kit. Each immunoSEQ 96-well plate was sequenced on its own single-read 150-cycle Illumina NextSeq 550 flow cell. Per the original workflow: Because the immunoSEQ output included only junctional sequences and no quality scores, the filtering could not be the same as the filtering used for full-length reads. Sequences were annotated with PyIR, a Python wrapper for IgBLAST v1.9, using IMGT germline references to assign V/J genes and CDR3. Reads were filtered out if the reads had weak V/J assignments (E-value above 1e-6), no CDR3, stop codons, out-of-frame junctions, or ambiguous translated residues. V3J clonotypes were defined as sequences sharing the same inferred V gene, J gene, and CDR3 amino acid sequence. The percentage overlap between two repertoires was calculated by dividing the number of shared unique clonotypes by the size of the smaller repertoire. Richness of each repertoire was evaluated using RTK rarefaction, the Chao1 estimator, and Recon v2.1 estimates of unobserved clonotypes. OLGA was used to compute generation probabilities for all TCRbeta clonotypes that the gDNA method yielded from several donors. The table comes from immuneACCESS by way of TCRdb, which keeps in-frame sequences with V and J called. Part of the clones is missing from these tables; in studies checked, under half for an unresolved V gene and the rest for unknown reasons. From that table come the V and J calls and clone size; the DNA was used to work out D and trimming. In all, the sample holds approximately 640,000 clones, and 90% of those were seen once. The ten largest clones add up to around a third of the sample.

This record comes from a study of shared clonotypes between healthy human individuals (dated by TCRdb to the early 2020s). Background on the whole study: A couple of women and a few men aged 18 to 49 years were included in the cohort. Per donor, three plates each were used for CD4 naive and CD4 memory, two for CD8 naive, and one for CD8 memory. To estimate repertoire size and how much clonotype sharing occurs between individuals, the study deeply sequenced the blood TCR repertoires of about five healthy adults. To increase sequencing depth and limit assay-specific biases, TCR repertoire library preparation and sequencing were carried out by different laboratories using diverse techniques. Each donor's leukapheresis produced roughly between about 0.9 and 9.5 billion PBMCs. Overall study results and their limits: Sampling was restricted to blood, and TCR repertoires in tissues likely differ from the TCR repertoires found in blood. Incomplete sequencing was indicated by rarefaction of sorted-subset datasets, despite the large sequencing depth. Based on pairwise subsampling, the degree of clonotype sharing among donors was expected to be affected by sequencing depth. Compared with non-shared clonotypes, the clonotypes found in all four sorted-subset donors had higher generation probabilities. Naive subsets generally had larger estimated clonotype richness than memory subsets. Sharing across a few donors was observed for around 5% of naive CD4, 3.5% of naive CD8, 2% to 2.5% of memory CD4, and about 0.4% of memory CD8 clonotypes. Because the study included only a small number of donors, the genetic and exposure-history diversity represented was limited.

From the cysteine up to the phenylalanine, the CDR3 has a length of 11 residues. Of the read, only the CDR3 DNA is kept; its 33 bases are in frame from base 1. CDR1 and CDR2, per the germline V gene, are MNHNS and SASEGT. The sequenced sample consisted of memory CD8+ T cells from PBMCs. The cell subset or site label on this specimen signifies: CD45RO+ cells pooled with CCR7-negative TemRA cells. This receptor chain uses TRBV6-1 and TRBJ1-2; perhaps TRBD1 is the D gene, with 5 bases matching. This receptor was identified in a man between 18 and 29 years old in good health. Some clones in this sample may be carry-over from other donors' samples. CDR3 region: CASSENRHSSF. The DNA is as follows: TGTGCCAGCAGTGAAAACAGGCATTCCTCCTTC.